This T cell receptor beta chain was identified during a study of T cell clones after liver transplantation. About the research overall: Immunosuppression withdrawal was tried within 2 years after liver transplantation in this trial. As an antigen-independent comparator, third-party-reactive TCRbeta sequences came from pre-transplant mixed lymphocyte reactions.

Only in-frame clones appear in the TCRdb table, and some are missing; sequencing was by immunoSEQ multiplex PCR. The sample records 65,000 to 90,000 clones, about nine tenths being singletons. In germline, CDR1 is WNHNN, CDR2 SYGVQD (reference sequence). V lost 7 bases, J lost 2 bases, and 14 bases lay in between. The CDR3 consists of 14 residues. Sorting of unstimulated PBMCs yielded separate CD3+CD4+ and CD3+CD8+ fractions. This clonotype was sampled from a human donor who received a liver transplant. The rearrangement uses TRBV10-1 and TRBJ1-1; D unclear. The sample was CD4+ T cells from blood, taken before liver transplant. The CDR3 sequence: CASIPLRLNTEAFF. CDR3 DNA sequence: TGCGCCAGCATCCCACTCAGGCTCAACACTGAAGCTTTCTTT.